These 9 T cell receptor beta chains originate from one sample sequenced in a study of T cells after yellow fever vaccination. TCRdb redid the calling of the 5' RACE reads with MiXCR, one entry per CDR3 protein. The table shows some 320,000 distinct CDR3 sequences, with over 3.5% occurring only once. Sequencing used PBMCs, obtained 15 days after the yellow fever booster vaccination. Source of these receptors: a man between 18 and 35 years old who received the YFV17D yellow fever vaccine.

In this sample, this clonotype turned up a few times. V gene TRBV2 combines with J gene TRBJ2-2, with D unclear. V lost 4 bases and J lost 2, with 8 bases in between. The CDR3 extends over 14 amino acids. Germline assignment: CDR1 SNHLY and CDR2 FYNNEI. The DNA of the CDR3 is TGTGCCAGCAGTGCGAACAGTAACACCGGGGAGCTGTTTTTT. Translated, it gives CASSANSNTGELFF.

This clonotype was counted at least ten times. The chain carries TRBV7-3 and TRBJ2-3, with D maybe TRBD2 (5 bases). This CDR3 contains 14 residues. V was clipped by 2 bases and J by 1 base, with 7 bases between them. The V gene's germline CDR1 is SGHTA and CDR2 FQGTGA. The CDR3 region is CASSLFSGTDTQYF. The CDR3 DNA is TGTGCCAGCAGCTTATTTAGCGGCACAGATACGCAGTATTTT.

Only a few counts were recorded for this clonotype. The V call is TRBV12-3 or TRBV12-4, the J call TRBJ2-2; the match to TRBD1 covers 8 bases. The CDR3 runs to 17 residues. The J segment lost 0 bases and the V segment lost 6 bases, leaving 9 bases of the junction unmatched. The CDR3 spells CASRTDWGQANTGELFF. The CDR3 coding sequence is TGTGCCAGCAGAACCGATTGGGGACAGGCGAACACCGGGGAGCTGTTTTTT.

This clonotype has a handful of counts. V and J are TRBV18 and TRBJ1-1; TRBD1 might be the D (5 bases). This CDR3 has 13 amino acids. V was clipped by 3 bases and J by 7 bases, with 12 bases between them. Germline-derived CDR1 and CDR2 are KGHSH and LQKENI. DNA of the CDR3: TGTGCCAGCTCACCGGACACGGCGGGTGAAGCTTTCTTT. Its translation: CASSPDTAGEAFF.

The chain uses TRBV6-2 or TRBV6-3 and TRBJ2-2; TRBD2 agrees at 14 bases. This CDR3 region has 17 residues. CDR1 MNHEY and CDR2 SVGEGT come from the germline V gene. J was trimmed by 7 bases and V by 5 bases; bases with no gene match: 9. CDR3 nucleotide sequence: TGTGCCAGCAGTGACCCTTCCGGGACTAGCGGGGGCGGGGAGCTGTTTTTT. This translates into CASSDPSGTSGGGELFF.

In its sample, this clonotype was seen many times. The chain is built from TRBV12-3 or TRBV12-4 and TRBJ1-6; TRBD1 might be the D (5 bases). This CDR3 comprises 14 residues. The V gene lost 5 bases and the J gene lost 13 bases, with 18 bases spanning the gap. CDR3 DNA: TGTGCCAGCAGTACAGGTTATATAATTCACCCCCTCCACTTT. Translating gives CASSTGYIIHPLHF.

The gene calls are TRBV2 and TRBJ1-2, with TRBD1 as a possible D gene (5 bases). The CDR3 extends over 15 amino acids. CDR1 and CDR2 from the germline V gene are SNHLY and FYNNEI. V was trimmed by 8 bases and J by 4 bases, leaving 20 bases between them. The CDR3 region is CASLRDGTVIYGYTF. The CDR3 DNA is TGTGCCAGCTTAAGAGACGGGACGGTAATCTATGGCTACACCTTC. The variable domain in full, with the rest retrieved from reference TRBV2 and TRBJ1-2, is EPEVTQTPSHQVTQMGQEVILRCVPISNHLYFYWYRQILGQKVEFLVSFYNNEISEKSEIFDDQFSVERPDGSNFTLKIRSTKLEDSAMYFCASLRDGTVIYGYTFGSGTRLTVV.

Many counts were recorded for this clonotype. The V gene is TRBV7-9, the J gene TRBJ1-1; D not resolved. This CDR3 region has 12 residues. Looked up from germline, CDR1 is SEHNR and CDR2 is FQNEAQ (reference sequence). Trimming shortened V by 2 bases and J by 3 bases, and 4 bases separated the two germline ends. The CDR3: CASSLTHTEAFF. The CDR3, as DNA: TGTGCCAGCAGCTTAACCCACACTGAAGCTTTCTTT. The variable domain in full, completed from reference TRBV7-9 and TRBJ1-1, reads DTGVSQNPRHKITKRGQNVTFRCDPISEHNRLYWYRQTLGQGPEFLTYFQNEAQLEKSRLLSDRFSAERPKGSFSTLEIQRTEQGDSAMYLCASSLTHTEAFFGQGTRLTVV.

This clonotype was found many times. The V and J genes are TRBV12-3 or TRBV12-4 and TRBJ1-2, with D perhaps TRBD1 (5 bases). Trimming removed 6 bases from V and 4 bases from J, with 9 bases in between. This CDR3 has 12 amino acids. The CDR3 sequence: CASRAGSYGYTF. CDR3 nucleotide sequence: TGTGCCAGCAGAGCAGGGTCCTATGGCTACACCTTC.